This T cell receptor (beta chain) was captured by sequencing in a study of stem cell transplantation in POMP-related autoinflammatory disease. Assay: immunoSEQ multiplex PCR; the TCRdb copy retains only in-frame clones and omits some. The sample includes 25,000 to 30,000 clones, 82% of them seen just once. V was clipped by 2 bases and J by 0 bases, with 5 bases between them. The germline V gene has CDR1 ENHRY and CDR2 SYGVKD. This CDR3 has 13 residues. The source of this sequence is a human donor with POMP-related autoinflammation and immune dysregulation (PRAID). The sample here was CD4+ T cells from PBMCs, taken before stem cell transplantation. The chain is built from TRBV10-3 and TRBJ2-7; D unclear. DNA of the CDR3: TGTGCCATCAGTGAGACTGGCTCCTACGAGCAGTACTTC. It codes for CAISETGSYEQYF.